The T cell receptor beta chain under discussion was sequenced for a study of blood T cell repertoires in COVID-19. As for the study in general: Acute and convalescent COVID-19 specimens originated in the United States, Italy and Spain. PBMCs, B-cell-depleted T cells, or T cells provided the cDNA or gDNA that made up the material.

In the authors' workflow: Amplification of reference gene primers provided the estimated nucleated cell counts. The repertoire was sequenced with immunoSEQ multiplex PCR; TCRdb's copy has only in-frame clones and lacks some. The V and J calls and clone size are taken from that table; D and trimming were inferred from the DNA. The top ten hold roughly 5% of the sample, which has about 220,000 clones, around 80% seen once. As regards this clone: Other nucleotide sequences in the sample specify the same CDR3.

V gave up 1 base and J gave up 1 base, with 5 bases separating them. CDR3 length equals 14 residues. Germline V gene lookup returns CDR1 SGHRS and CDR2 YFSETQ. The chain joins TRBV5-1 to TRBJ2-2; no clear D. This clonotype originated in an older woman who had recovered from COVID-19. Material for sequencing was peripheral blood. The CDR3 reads CASSLTGNTGELFF. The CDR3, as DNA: TGCGCCAGCAGCTTGACTGGGAACACCGGGGAGCTGTTTTTT. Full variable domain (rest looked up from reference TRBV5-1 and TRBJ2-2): KAGVTQTPRYLIKTRGQQVTLSCSPISGHRSVSWYQQTPGQGLQFLFEYFSETQRNKGNFPGRFSGRQFSNSRSEMNVSTLELGDSALYLCASSLTGNTGELFFGEGSRLTVL.